These 29 T cell receptor beta chains were sequenced from one sample in a study of molecular identifiers for immune sequencing clone quantification. MiXCR, applied by TCRdb to the PCR reads, yields one record per CDR3 protein. Of approximately 8,000 distinct CDR3 sequences listed, 35% are singletons. Sample: naive CD8+ T cells from blood, with Jurkat cell RNA spiked in. The subset denotes: FACS-sorted CD8+CD4-CCR7+CD45RA+ naive T cells. These receptors originate from a human donor in good health. Some libraries in this study had Jurkat cell RNA spiked in.

As for this clonotype: Compared with germline, one end of the junction differs, possibly owing to a read error. V gene TRBV5-6 combines with J gene TRBJ2-5; D ambiguous. Germline values: CDR1 SGHDT, CDR2 YYEEEE. This CDR3 has 17 amino acids. The chain's CDR3 is CASSLGLTQTYQEAQYF. The CDR3 nucleotides read TGTGCCAGCAGCTTGGGTTTGACACAAACGTACCAAGAGGCCCAGTACTTC. The whole variable domain, filled in from reference TRBV5-6 and TRBJ2-5, reads DAGVTQSPTHLIKTRGQQVTLRCSPKSGHDTVSWYQQALGQGPQFIFQYYEEEERQRGNFPDRFSGHQFPNYSSELNVNALLLGDSALYLCASSLGLTQTYQEAQYFGPGTRLLVL.

Only a few counts were recorded for this clonotype. The chain is built from TRBV9 and TRBJ2-2; no clear D. V lost 4 bases and J 2 bases, leaving 6 bases between the germline ends. Germline CDR1 and CDR2: SGDLS and YYNGEE. The CDR3 has 13 residues. The CDR3 DNA reads as TGTGCCAGCAGCCCCCCCAACACCGGGGAGCTGTTTTTT. It codes for CASSPPNTGELFF.

The genes are TRBV27 and TRBJ2-7; 8 nucleotides agree with TRBD1. J gave up 6 bases and V 3 bases, and 4 bases lay outside the gene matches. Germline V lookup: CDR1 MNHEY, CDR2 SMNVEV (reference sequence). This CDR3 has 13 residues. The DNA of the CDR3 is TGTGCCAGCAGTTTCGGCAGGGGGCCCGAGCAGTACTTC. Protein: CASSFGRGPEQYF.

About this clonotype: With a much larger clone just one base away, this may be a read error. The chain is built from TRBV5-6 and TRBJ2-2; no reliable D call. CDR3 length equals 17 residues. V was cut by 4 bases and J by 6 bases, with 22 bases left in between. CDR1 SGHDT and CDR2 YYEEEE come from the germline V gene. CDR3 DNA sequence: TGTGCCAGCAGCATCCGGCCGCGCCTCGGGTACGCCGGGGAGCTGTTTTTT. Protein product: CASSIRPRLGYAGELFF.

This clonotype was detected only a few times. V usage is TRBV28 and J usage is TRBJ2-3; tentatively, D is TRBD2 (6 bases). Trimming removed 3 bases at V and 0 bases at J, with 13 bases between. The length of the CDR3 is 16 residues. Germline V CDR1 and CDR2: MDHEN, SYDVKM. CDR3: CASSFLAGPSTDTQYF. The DNA of the CDR3 is TGTGCCAGCAGTTTTCTTGCGGGACCTAGCACAGATACGCAGTATTTT. Together with reference TRBV28 and TRBJ2-3, the CDR3 gives the full variable domain: DVKVTQSSRYLVKRTGEKVFLECVQDMDHENMFWYRQDPGLGLRLIYFSYDVKMKEKGDIPEGYSVSREKKERFSLILESASTNQTSMYLCASSFLAGPSTDTQYFGPGTRLTVL.

This clonotype was seen a handful of times. V usage is TRBV7-8 and J usage is TRBJ2-5, with a possible D match to TRBD1 (5 bases). CDR3 size: 14 residues. Germline values: CDR1 SGHVS, CDR2 FQNEAQ. Trimming cost V 1 base and J 5 bases, with 11 bases left between them. The CDR3 protein is CASSLDRYLETQYF. CDR3 sequence (DNA): TGTGCCAGCAGCTTAGACAGGTATCTGGAGACCCAGTACTTC.

The chain joins TRBV27 to TRBJ2-7; 9 bases match TRBD1. CDR1 is MNHEY and CDR2 is SMNVEV in the germline V gene (reference sequence). The CDR3 spans 14 residues. Unmatched junction bases numbered 4, after V lost 6 bases and J lost 1 base. Written as DNA, the CDR3 is TGTGCCAGCAGCGCCGGGACAGGGTCCTACGAGCAGTACTTC. Protein sequence: CASSAGTGSYEQYF.

The chain couples TRBV13 to TRBJ1-1; D remains ambiguous. Trimming shortened V by 6 bases and J by 4 bases, and 12 bases separated the two germline ends. This CDR3 has 13 amino acids. The germline V gene encodes CDR1 PRHDT and CDR2 FYEKMQ (reference sequence). The CDR3 sequence: CASSFPTSTEAFF. The CDR3 DNA sequence: TGTGCCAGCAGTTTCCCGACAAGCACTGAAGCTTTCTTT.

The table lists this clonotype with a few counts. CDR3 DNA sequence: TGTGCCAGCAGCTTAGCCCCGGGACAGTTCTACGAGCAGTACTTC. It specifies CASSLAPGQFYEQYF. The chain has TRBV7-8 and TRBJ2-7, with 7 positions matching TRBD1. Looked up from germline, CDR1 is SGHVS and CDR2 is FQNEAQ. The ends lost 0 bases at V and 3 bases at J; junction bases unmatched: 5. CDR3 size: 15 residues.

The chain combines TRBV4-1 with TRBJ2-7; D is undetermined. The CDR3 is 14 residues long. Germline V gene data show CDR1 as MGHRA and CDR2 as YSYEKL. Between the trimmed V and J ends, which lost 1 base and 2 bases, there was a span of 9 bases. The chain's CDR3 is CASSQAGPTYEQYF. The CDR3 DNA reads TGCGCCAGCAGCCAAGCCGGGCCAACCTACGAGCAGTACTTC.

The V and J genes are TRBV28 and TRBJ2-7; D gene ambiguous. Germline values: CDR1 MDHEN, CDR2 SYDVKM. The CDR3 has 13 residues. V was pared by 3 bases and J by 3 bases, with 9 bases between. The CDR3 bases are TGTGCCAGCAGTTTCCACGGCAGCTACGAGCAGTACTTC. This encodes CASSFHGSYEQYF.

By share, this clonotype ranks as medium-sized. The V and J genes are TRBV5-1 and TRBJ1-1; perhaps TRBD1 as D (5 bases). Germline CDR1 is SGHRS and CDR2 is YFSETQ. V lost 4 bases and J lost 4, with 17 bases in between. CDR3 length: 15 amino acids. The CDR3 coding sequence is TGCGCCAGCAGCCCGGAACGAGGCGGGGGCACTGAAGCTTTCTTT. Its protein is CASSPERGGGTEAFF. Looking up the rest from reference TRBV5-1 and TRBJ1-1 gives the full variable domain: KAGVTQTPRYLIKTRGQQVTLSCSPISGHRSVSWYQQTPGQGLQFLFEYFSETQRNKGNFPGRFSGRQFSNSRSEMNVSTLELGDSALYLCASSPERGGGTEAFFGQGTRLTVV.

The CDR3 region is CASSFPRLVGGPPEQYF. The CDR3 DNA is TGTGCCAGCAGTTTCCCGCGCTTGGTGGGAGGCCCGCCCGAGCAGTACTTC. The J gene is TRBJ2-7, the V gene TRBV28, with D possibly being TRBD2 (6 bases). From germline, CDR1 is MDHEN and CDR2 SYDVKM. The V end was cut by 3 bases, the J end by 6 bases, with 24 bases between. The length of the CDR3 is 17 residues.

This chain links TRBV5-6 with TRBJ1-5, with TRBD1 matching over 7 bases. The V gene end was trimmed by 6 bases and the J gene end by 7 bases; junction bases not matched to a gene: 7. The germline V gene has CDR1 SGHDT and CDR2 YYEEEE. The CDR3 spans 13 residues. The CDR3 sequence is CASTNRGGQPQHF. Here the CDR3 DNA reads TGTGCCAGCACAAACAGGGGAGGCCAGCCCCAGCATTTT.

This clonotype was detected only a few times. The genes are TRBV7-8 and TRBJ2-1; 8 bases align to TRBD1. The CDR3 has 13 amino acids. V was pared by 0 bases and J by 14 bases, with 6 bases of the junction left unmatched. The V gene's germline CDR1 is SGHVS and CDR2 FQNEAQ. The CDR3 region is CASSLAGSGGEFF. CDR3 DNA: TGTGCCAGCAGCTTAGCGGGTTCAGGGGGCGAGTTCTTC.

This chain uses TRBV6-5 with TRBJ1-1; the D is unclear. Germline V gene sequence: CDR1 MNHEY, CDR2 SVGAGI. V dropped 2 bases and J dropped 1 base, with 8 bases sitting between them. The CDR3 loop spans 14 amino acids. The CDR3 DNA sequence: TGTGCCAGCAGTTACGGCCAGCGGAACACTGAAGCTTTCTTT. This translates into CASSYGQRNTEAFF.

The rearrangement joins TRBV20-1 to TRBJ2-1; possible D gene TRBD1, 5 bases. This CDR3 has 15 amino acids. The V gene's germline CDR1 is DFQATT and CDR2 SNEGSKA (reference sequence). The germline V and J ends were trimmed by 6 bases and 2 bases, with 17 bases remaining between them. CDR3 DNA: TGCAGTGCCACAGGACAACCAAGCGCCTACAATGAGCAGTTCTTC. Amino acids: CSATGQPSAYNEQFF.

This clonotype was counted only a few times. The rearrangement joins TRBV7-3 to TRBJ2-3; D may be TRBD1 (6 bases). Trimming removed 2 bases at V and 5 bases at J, with 14 bases between. CDR1 is SGHTA and CDR2 is FQGTGA in the germline V gene. CDR3 length: 15 amino acids. The CDR3 is CASSLVGGAGDTQYF. In nucleotides, the CDR3 is TGTGCCAGCAGCTTAGTTGGGGGCGCAGGAGATACGCAGTATTTT.

V is TRBV12-3 or TRBV12-4 and J is TRBJ1-5; D gene uncertain. V shed 8 bases and J shed 5 bases, with 13 bases lying between them. The CDR3 runs to 13 residues. CDR3: CASGVQLYQPQHF. The CDR3 region has the DNA TGTGCCAGCGGAGTACAATTGTATCAGCCCCAGCATTTT.

The chain's CDR3 is CASSQTYRGFMNTEAFF. For the CDR3, the DNA is TGTGCCAGCTCACAAACCTACAGGGGTTTCATGAACACTGAAGCTTTCTTT. V usage is TRBV18 and J usage is TRBJ1-1; TRBD1 matches at 7 bases. The CDR3 runs 17 residues. CDR1 is KGHSH, CDR2 LQKENI, per germline. V lost 4 bases and J lost 0; bases outside the gene matches: 11.

The V call is TRBV6-5, the J call TRBJ2-7; D is undetermined. The CDR3 spans 14 residues. V was clipped by 2 bases and J by 4 bases, with 12 bases between them. Germline CDR1 and CDR2: MNHEY and SVGAGI. CDR3 nucleotide sequence: TGTGCCAGCAGTTACCGGCAGACCACTTACGAGCAGTACTTC. Its protein product is CASSYRQTTYEQYF.

This clonotype is termed medium-sized. J is TRBJ2-7 and V is TRBV28; 7 bases are shared with TRBD2. Germline CDR1 MDHEN, CDR2 SYDVKM. The CDR3 sequence is 12 residues long. The V segment lost 5 bases and the J segment 12 bases; nucleotides outside the gene matches: 10. CDR3 amino acids: CASSTGLPLWYF. CDR3 nucleotides: TGTGCCAGCAGTACGGGACTACCCCTGTGGTACTTC.

Worth noting for this clonotype: Since no conserved phenylalanine or tryptophan closes the CDR3, a read error is the likely cause. The rearrangement joins TRBV11-3 to TRBJ2-2; D might be TRBD1 (6 bases). CDR3 length: 13 amino acids. CDR1 SGHNT and CDR2 YENEEA come from the germline V gene. Deletions cut 4 bases from V and 6 bases from J, with 9 bases between. The DNA of the CDR3 is TGTGCCAGCAGCTCCTACAGGGCCGGGGAGCTGTTTTAT. Translation: CASSSYRAGELFY.

As to this clonotype: This CDR3 is missing its conserved last phenylalanine or tryptophan, likely due to a read error. This rearrangement joins TRBV4-2 to TRBJ2-7; 7 bases are a match to TRBD1. V trimming: 4 bases; J trimming: 2 bases; junction bases outside the gene matches: 2. Germline assignment: CDR1 LGHNA and CDR2 YNFKEQ. The CDR3 is 13 amino acids. DNA for the CDR3: TGTGCCAGCAGCCCGACAGGGACCTACGAGCAGTACTAC. Translated, it gives CASSPTGTYEQYY.

Turning to this clonotype: No conserved phenylalanine or tryptophan is present at the end of the CDR3, so a read error is the likely explanation. The V call is TRBV11-2, the J call TRBJ2-3; 10 bases are a match to TRBD2. J lost 5 bases, V lost 6 bases, and 5 bases had no gene match. CDR1 is SGHAT and CDR2 is FQNNGV in the germline V gene. The CDR3 loop spans 14 amino acids. CDR3 region: CASRSSGSRDTQYL. CDR3 DNA sequence: TGTGCCAGCAGATCTAGCGGGAGTCGAGATACGCAGTATTTG.

In the case of this clonotype: One end of the junction fails to match germline, which may point to a read error. The chain is built from TRBV12-3 or TRBV12-4 and TRBJ2-3; tentatively, D is TRBD2 (6 bases). The CDR3 contains 13 residues. CDR3 loop: CASSRLVTDTLYF. CDR3 nucleotides: TGTGCCAGCAGCCGACTAGTTACAGATACGCTGTATTTT.

A remark on this clonotype: This may arise from a read error, as a much more abundant clone is one base away. The chain carries TRBV12-3 or TRBV12-4 and TRBJ2-5; the D is unclear. The CDR3 loop spans 14 amino acids. The CDR3 loop is CACSLTQPQETQYF. CDR3 sequence (DNA): TGTGCCTGCAGTTTAACACAACCCCAAGAGACCCAGTACTTC.

This clonotype was observed a handful of times. The J gene is TRBJ2-3, the V gene TRBV13; no clear D. Germline CDR1 reads PRHDT; CDR2 reads FYEKMQ (reference sequence). The CDR3 consists of 13 residues. V gave up 4 bases and J gave up 4 bases, with 9 bases separating them. CDR3 loop: CASSSPAADTQYF. The CDR3 DNA follows: TGTGCCAGCAGCTCCCCGGCTGCAGATACGCAGTATTTT.

This chain connects TRBV5-4 to TRBJ1-2; no clear D gene. V was trimmed by 4 bases and J by 4 bases, leaving 14 bases between them. The CDR3 sequence is 14 residues long. Germline CDR1 is SGHNT and CDR2 is YYREEE (reference sequence). The CDR3 sequence: CASSPDLNVYGYTF. The CDR3 DNA follows: TGTGCCAGCAGCCCCGACCTAAACGTCTATGGCTACACCTTC.